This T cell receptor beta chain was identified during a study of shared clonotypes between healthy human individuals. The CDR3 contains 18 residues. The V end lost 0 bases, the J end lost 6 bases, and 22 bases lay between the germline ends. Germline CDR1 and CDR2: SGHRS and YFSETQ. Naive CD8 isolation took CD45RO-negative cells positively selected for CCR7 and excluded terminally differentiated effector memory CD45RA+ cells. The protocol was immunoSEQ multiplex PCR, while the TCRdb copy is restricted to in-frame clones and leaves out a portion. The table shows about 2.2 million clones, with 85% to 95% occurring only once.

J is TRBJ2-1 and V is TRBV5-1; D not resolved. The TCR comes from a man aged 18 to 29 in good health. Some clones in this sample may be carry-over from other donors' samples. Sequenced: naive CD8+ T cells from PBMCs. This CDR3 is CASSLDSVRPTTPNEQFF. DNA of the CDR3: TGCGCCAGCAGCTTGGATTCGGTGAGGCCCACTACCCCCAATGAGCAGTTCTTC.